These 30 T cell receptor beta chains originate from one sample sequenced in a study of CD8 T cells in Susac syndrome. cDNA came from roughly 0.53 to 1 ug RNA primed by random hexamers. MiXCR, run by TCRdb on the immunoSEQ multiplex PCR reads, gives a single entry per CDR3 protein. There are 160,000 or so distinct CDR3 sequences in the sample; around 93% occur only once, and roughly 0.13% lies in the top ten. Specimen: CD4+ T cells from PBMCs. The receptors were sampled from a human donor in good health.

The chain links TRBV3-1 to TRBJ1-5, with D possibly TRBD1 on 5 matching bases. The CDR3 extends over 15 amino acids. Trimming took off 2 bases at V and 1 base at J, with 9 bases between the two ends. The germline CDR1 and CDR2 sequences are LGHDT and YNNKEL (reference sequence). CDR3 bases: TGTGCCAGCAGCCAACAGGGAACCAGCAATCAGCCCCAGCATTTT. Its protein is CASSQQGTSNQPQHF.

This chain joins TRBV19 and TRBJ2-7, with D hard to call. The V and J ends lost 7 bases and 2 bases respectively, with 12 bases between them. The germline V gene has CDR1 LNHDA and CDR2 SQIVND (reference sequence). The CDR3 contains 13 residues. This chain's CDR3 is CASIYTPPYEQYF. The CDR3 DNA is TGTGCCAGTATTTATACCCCTCCCTACGAGCAGTACTTC.

The V call is TRBV7-7, the J call TRBJ2-3; TRBD2 might be the D (6 bases). The germline V gene encodes CDR1 SSHAT and CDR2 FNYEAQ (reference sequence). V dropped 5 bases and J dropped 9 bases, with 15 bases sitting between them. The CDR3 is 13 residues long. In DNA, the CDR3 is TGTGCCAGCAGCCCCGGGACTTTGGGGACGCAGTATTTT. Protein product: CASSPGTLGTQYF.

CDR3 loop: CASSYQGPSPYEQYF. The CDR3, as DNA: TGTGCCAGCAGTTACCAGGGACCGAGTCCCTACGAGCAGTACTTC. The chain employs TRBV6-5 and TRBJ2-7, with D tentatively TRBD1 or TRBD2 (5 bases each). The CDR3 extends over 15 amino acids. V was shortened by 2 bases and J by 2 bases, with 13 bases between the two germline ends. Per the germline V gene, CDR1 is MNHEY and CDR2 is SVGAGI.

V is TRBV15 and J is TRBJ1-5, with D perhaps TRBD1 (6 bases). The V end was cut by 4 bases, the J end by 11 bases, with 15 bases between. The CDR3 runs 13 residues. The germline gives CDR1 LNHNV, CDR2 YYDKDF (reference sequence). The CDR3: CATSKGTPGSQHF. The CDR3 bases are TGTGCCACCAGCAAAGGGACACCCGGTTCCCAGCATTTT.

The chain has TRBV6-1 and TRBJ1-1; D gene uncertain. Per germline, CDR1 MNHNS and CDR2 SASEGT. The CDR3 totals 13 residues. Trimming pared 7 bases from V and 1 base from J, leaving 10 bases between. Here the CDR3 DNA reads TGTGCCAGCAAGTACGGCCAGAACACTGAAGCTTTCTTT. Protein: CASKYGQNTEAFF.

The chain combines TRBV12-5 with TRBJ1-4; D is uncertain. The ends were cut back, 7 bases at V and 4 bases at J, with 10 bases in the middle. The CDR3 has 13 residues. Germline CDR1 reads LGHNT; CDR2 reads FRNRAP. The CDR3 nucleotides read TGTGCTAGTGCGACCTCCAATAATGAAAAACTGTTTTTT. Translated: CASATSNNEKLFF.

The gene calls are TRBV10-3 and TRBJ1-1, with D possibly being TRBD1 (6 bases). This CDR3 comprises 13 residues. Germline lookup yields CDR1 ENHRY and CDR2 SYGVKD. Deletions cut 3 bases from V and 6 bases from J, with 11 bases between. CDR3 sequence (DNA): TGTGCCATCAGTGACCAACAGGGTTCTGAAGCTTTCTTT. Amino acids: CAISDQQGSEAFF.

V and J are TRBV5-4 and TRBJ2-6; the D is unclear. Germline V gene data show CDR1 as SGHNT and CDR2 as YYREEE (reference sequence). V was clipped by 3 bases and J by 0 bases, with 7 bases between them. The CDR3 contains 15 residues. CDR3 sequence reads: CASSSTVSGANVLTF. CDR3 DNA: TGTGCCAGCAGCTCCACGGTCTCTGGGGCCAACGTCCTGACTTTC. Using reference TRBV5-4 and TRBJ2-6 for the parts outside the CDR3, the full variable domain is ETGVTQSPTHLIKTRGQQVTLRCSSQSGHNTVSWYQQALGQGPQFIFQYYREEENGRGNFPPRFSGLQFPNYSSELNVNALELDDSALYLCASSSTVSGANVLTFGAGSRLTVL.

V is TRBV4-2 and J is TRBJ1-6, with D perhaps TRBD1 (5 bases). Trimming cost V 8 bases and J 6 bases, with 14 bases left between them. The CDR3 runs to 14 residues. The germline V gene has CDR1 LGHNA and CDR2 YNFKEQ. Here the CDR3 DNA reads TGTGCCAGCGGATTGGGGCAGGGTAATTCACCCCTCCACTTT. Protein: CASGLGQGNSPLHF.

The rearrangement links TRBV5-1 to TRBJ1-2, with no clear D. CDR3 length: 12 residues. Germline CDR1 is SGHRS and CDR2 is YFSETQ. Trimming stripped 4 bases from V and 8 bases from J, with 12 bases between. The CDR3 nucleotides are TGCGCCAGCAGCCCGGGTGAAGGCGGCTACACCTTC. Translation: CASSPGEGGYTF. Combining the CDR3 with reference TRBV5-1 and TRBJ1-2 gives the whole variable domain KAGVTQTPRYLIKTRGQQVTLSCSPISGHRSVSWYQQTPGQGLQFLFEYFSETQRNKGNFPGRFSGRQFSNSRSEMNVSTLELGDSALYLCASSPGEGGYTFGSGTRLTVV.

V and J are TRBV4-2 and TRBJ2-3; 11 nucleotides match TRBD2. V gave up 0 bases and J gave up 2 bases; unmatched junction bases: 16. The CDR3 is 21 amino acids. In germline, CDR1 is LGHNA, CDR2 YNFKEQ. The CDR3 coding sequence is TGTGCCAGCAGCCAAGATTCGCCGAGAGTAGCGGGGGGGGTTATCACAGATACGCAGTATTTT. It encodes CASSQDSPRVAGGVITDTQYF.

The chain combines TRBV2 with TRBJ2-1; TRBD2 matches 7 bases. V trimming: 6 bases; J trimming: 3 bases; junction bases outside the gene matches: 5. The CDR3 has 14 amino acids. Germline assignment: CDR1 SNHLY and CDR2 FYNNEI. Here the CDR3 reads CASSPGTNYNEQFF. CDR3 DNA sequence: TGTGCCAGCAGCCCCGGGACTAACTACAATGAGCAGTTCTTC.

The rearrangement links TRBV6-2 or TRBV6-3 to TRBJ2-1; 8 bases line up with TRBD1. Germline CDR1 reads MNHEY; CDR2 reads SVGEGT. The CDR3 is made up of 13 amino acids. V was clipped by 4 bases and J by 10 bases; unmatched bases: 6. CDR3 DNA: TGTGCCAGCAGTTCGGGACAGGCGCGGGAGCAGTTCTTC. Translated: CASSSGQAREQFF.

The J gene is TRBJ2-7, the V gene TRBV5-1; D uncertain. Trimming removed 0 bases at V and 1 base at J, with 11 bases between. Germline assignment: CDR1 SGHRS and CDR2 YFSETQ. This CDR3 is built from 15 residues. The DNA for the CDR3 is TGCGCCAGCAGCTTGGACCCGGGCCAGTCCTACGAGCAGTACTTC. Protein product: CASSLDPGQSYEQYF.

The sample holds one count of this clonotype. The rearrangement links TRBV6-6 to TRBJ2-5; 10 positions match TRBD2. Per germline, CDR1 MNHNY and CDR2 SVGAGI (reference sequence). The ends lost 6 bases at V and 5 bases at J; junction bases unmatched: 6. The length of the CDR3 is 14 residues. CDR3 amino acids: CASRPSGGEETQYF. The CDR3 region has the DNA TGTGCCAGCAGACCTAGCGGGGGAGAGGAGACCCAGTACTTC.

The V call is TRBV30, the J call TRBJ1-1, with D possibly being TRBD1 (6 bases). The CDR3 is 13 amino acids. V lost 0 bases to trimming and J lost 4 bases, with 9 bases between them. Germline V lookup: CDR1 GTSNPN, CDR2 SVGIG (reference sequence). In DNA form, the CDR3 reads TGTGCCTGGAGTGTAACAGGGAGCACTGAAGCTTTCTTT. Residues: CAWSVTGSTEAFF.

The rearrangement joins TRBV12-3 or TRBV12-4 to TRBJ1-5; possibly TRBD1 for D (5 bases). V lost 7 bases and J lost 6, with 13 bases in between. The CDR3 runs to 13 residues. CDR3: CASTKGRGQPQHF. The CDR3 DNA is TGTGCCAGCACCAAGGGGAGGGGTCAGCCCCAGCATTTT.

This sequence joins TRBV3-1 and TRBJ2-7, with a tentative D call TRBD2 (7 bases). Trimming pared 0 bases from V and 4 bases from J, leaving 13 bases between. The CDR3 is 15 residues long. Per the germline V gene, CDR1 is LGHDT and CDR2 is YNNKEL (reference sequence). The CDR3 reads CASSQDSGGRYEQYF. The CDR3 DNA reads as TGTGCCAGCAGCCAAGATTCCGGGGGGCGGTACGAGCAGTACTTC.

The chain joins TRBV2 to TRBJ1-2; D is perhaps TRBD1 (5 bases). There are 14 residues in the CDR3. Germline V gives CDR1 SNHLY, CDR2 FYNNEI. V lost 1 base and J lost 4, with 10 bases in between. The CDR3 bases are TGTGCCAGCAGTGAAGAATACCAGGGCTATGGCTACACCTTC. It is translated as CASSEEYQGYGYTF.

Details on this clonotype: An end of the junction differs from the germline gene, which may be a read error. The V gene is TRBV29-1, the J gene TRBJ1-4; TRBD1 might be the D (6 bases). The CDR3 consists of 12 residues. Germline V CDR1 and CDR2: SQVTM, ANQGSEA. As DNA, the CDR3 is TGCAGCGCCAACCAGGGGAATGAAAAACTTTTTTTT. This encodes CSANQGNEKLFF.

The rearrangement joins TRBV29-1 to TRBJ1-4; TRBD1 matches at 8 bases. Germline lookup yields CDR1 SQVTM and CDR2 ANQGSEA. The CDR3 is 13 residues long. J gave up 6 bases and V 5 bases, and 5 bases lay outside the gene matches. This CDR3 is CSVRQGADEKLFF. CDR3 coding DNA: TGCAGCGTTCGTCAGGGGGCGGATGAAAAACTGTTTTTT. Full variable domain (missing parts from reference TRBV29-1 and TRBJ1-4): SAVISQKPSRDICQRGTSLTIQCQVDSQVTMMFWYRQQPGQSLTLIATANQGSEATYESGFVIDKFPISRPNLTFSTLTVSNMSPEDSSIYLCSVRQGADEKLFFGSGTQLSVL.

This chain joins TRBV6-5 and TRBJ1-2; D not resolved. Trimming took off 10 bases at V and 0 bases at J, with 6 bases between the two ends. Germline V gene sequence: CDR1 MNHEY, CDR2 SVGAGI. The CDR3 totals 11 residues. The CDR3 coding sequence is TGTGCCACATCGACTAACTATGGCTACACCTTC. This translates into CATSTNYGYTF.

The chain employs TRBV20-1 and TRBJ2-7; 8 positions match TRBD2. Germline V gene sequence: CDR1 DFQATT, CDR2 SNEGSKA (reference sequence). The CDR3 contains 15 residues. V was pared by 1 base and J by 1 base, with 6 bases of the junction left unmatched. The CDR3 DNA is TGCAGTGCTAGAGCTTGGCGACTAGCGTCCTACGAGCAGTACTTC. Translating it yields CSARAWRLASYEQYF.

The chain carries TRBV3-1 and TRBJ1-1; D ambiguous. Per germline, CDR1 LGHDT and CDR2 YNNKEL (reference sequence). V lost 4 bases and J lost 4, with 13 bases in between. The CDR3 consists of 14 residues. CDR3 nucleotides: TGTGCCAGCAGCCCGCGAGAAGCCAGCACTGAAGCTTTCTTT. Protein product: CASSPREASTEAFF.

V usage is TRBV20-1 and J usage is TRBJ1-6; 9 bases agree with TRBD1. Per germline, CDR1 DFQATT and CDR2 SNEGSKA (reference sequence). The CDR3 length is 15 residues. V gave up 6 bases and J gave up 6 bases; unmatched junction bases: 9. CDR3 amino acids: CSAPGQGAFNSPLHF. CDR3 DNA sequence: TGCAGTGCCCCGGGACAGGGCGCCTTTAATTCACCCCTCCACTTT.

This chain uses TRBV6-5 with TRBJ2-3; D is possibly TRBD2 (7 bases). The CDR3 is 16 amino acids. The V gene's germline CDR1 is MNHEY and CDR2 SVGAGI. Trimming left V 2 bases short and J 1 base short, with 13 bases between. In DNA, the CDR3 is TGTGCCAGCAGTTACGGGGGGGCCTTGGGCACAGATACGCAGTATTTT. It yields the protein CASSYGGALGTDTQYF.

J is TRBJ1-5 and V is TRBV20-1, with 7 bases that match TRBD1. The length of the CDR3 is 13 residues. The germline V gene has CDR1 DFQATT and CDR2 SNEGSKA (reference sequence). J lost 5 bases, V lost 3 bases, and 4 bases had no gene match. CDR3 nucleotides: TGCAGTGCTAGGAGGGGGCCCGATCAGCCCCAGCATTTT. Its protein is CSARRGPDQPQHF.

This chain links TRBV3-1 with TRBJ2-7; no firm D call. Per germline, CDR1 LGHDT and CDR2 YNNKEL (reference sequence). Trimming cost V 1 base and J 0 bases, with 1 base left between them. The CDR3 covers 12 residues. CDR3 sequence: CASSQVSYEQYF. The CDR3 nucleotides read TGTGCCAGCAGCCAAGTCTCCTACGAGCAGTACTTC.

The rearrangement uses TRBV7-9 and TRBJ1-1; D is ambiguous. Germline V gives CDR1 SEHNR, CDR2 FQNEAQ (reference sequence). This CDR3 contains 13 residues. With 5 bases removed from V and 1 base from J, the gap between germline ends came to 8 bases. DNA of the CDR3: TGTGCCAGCAGCCCACCACCGAACACTGAAGCTTTCTTT. It encodes CASSPPPNTEAFF.